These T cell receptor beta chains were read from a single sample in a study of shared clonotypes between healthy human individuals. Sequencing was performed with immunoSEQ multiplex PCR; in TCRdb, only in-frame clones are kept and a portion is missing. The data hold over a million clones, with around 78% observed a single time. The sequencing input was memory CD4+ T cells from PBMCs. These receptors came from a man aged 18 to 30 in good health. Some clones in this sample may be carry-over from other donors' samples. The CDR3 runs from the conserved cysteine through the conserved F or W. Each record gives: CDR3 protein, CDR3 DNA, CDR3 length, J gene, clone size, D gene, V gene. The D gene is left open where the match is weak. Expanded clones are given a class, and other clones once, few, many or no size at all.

cdr3_aa: CASSSSSYNEQFF
cdr3_nt: TGCGCCAGCAGCTCTAGCTCCTACAATGAGCAGTTCTTC
cdr3_length: 13
j_call: TRBJ2-1
clone_size: -
d_call: -
v_call: TRBV5-1

cdr3_aa: CASSLTYGDTGELFF
cdr3_nt: TGTGCCAGCTCACTGACTTACGGGGACACCGGGGAGCTGTTTTTT
cdr3_length: 15
j_call: TRBJ2-2
clone_size: -
d_call: -
v_call: TRBV18

cdr3_aa: CASSIGTAGNTIYF
cdr3_nt: TGTGCCAGTAGTATCGGGACAGCTGGAAACACCATATATTTT
cdr3_length: 14
j_call: TRBJ1-3
clone_size: once
d_call: TRBD1
v_call: TRBV19

cdr3_aa: CSFVGGDSQETQYF
cdr3_nt: TGCAGCTTTGTAGGGGGGGATTCCCAAGAGACCCAGTACTTC
cdr3_length: 14
j_call: TRBJ2-5
clone_size: -
d_call: -
v_call: TRBV29-1

cdr3_aa: CASTDQKWAEAFF
cdr3_nt: TGTGCCAGCACCGACCAAAAATGGGCTGAAGCTTTCTTT
cdr3_length: 13
j_call: TRBJ1-1
clone_size: once
d_call: -
v_call: TRBV6-1

cdr3_aa: CASSLGVAFSGNTIYF
cdr3_nt: TGTGCCAGCAGCTTAGGGGTGGCCTTCTCTGGAAACACCATATATTTT
cdr3_length: 16
j_call: TRBJ1-3
clone_size: -
d_call: -
v_call: TRBV7-2

cdr3_aa: CASRGQSTYGYTF
cdr3_nt: TGTGCCAGCAGAGGACAGTCCACCTATGGCTACACCTTC
cdr3_length: 13
j_call: TRBJ1-2
clone_size: -
d_call: -
v_call: TRBV2

cdr3_aa: CSVRPSSYEQYF
cdr3_nt: TGCAGCGTTCGGCCGAGCTCCTACGAGCAGTACTTC
cdr3_length: 12
j_call: TRBJ2-7
clone_size: -
d_call: -
v_call: TRBV29-1

cdr3_aa: CASSPVAGVTSGANVLTF
cdr3_nt: TGTGCCAGCAGCCCGGTAGCGGGAGTCACCTCCGGGGCCAACGTCCTGACTTTC
cdr3_length: 18
j_call: TRBJ2-6
clone_size: -
d_call: TRBD2
v_call: TRBV7-9

cdr3_aa: CASSFQGLAPDTQYF
cdr3_nt: TGTGCCAGCAGTTTTCAGGGTCTGGCCCCAGATACGCAGTATTTT
cdr3_length: 15
j_call: TRBJ2-3
clone_size: -
d_call: -
v_call: TRBV27

cdr3_aa: CARIPEGGNTEAFF
cdr3_nt: TGCGCCAGAATCCCTGAGGGGGGAAACACTGAAGCTTTCTTT
cdr3_length: 14
j_call: TRBJ1-1
clone_size: few
d_call: -
v_call: TRBV23-1

cdr3_aa: CASSSLASRTGELFF
cdr3_nt: TGTGCCAGCAGTTCTCTAGCGAGCCGCACCGGGGAGCTGTTTTTT
cdr3_length: 15
j_call: TRBJ2-2
clone_size: -
d_call: -
v_call: TRBV27

cdr3_aa: CASSLVEGSSKNIQYF
cdr3_nt: TGTGCCAGCAGTTTGGTAGAGGGCTCGAGTAAAAACATTCAGTACTTC
cdr3_length: 16
j_call: TRBJ2-4
clone_size: -
d_call: -
v_call: TRBV28

cdr3_aa: CASSPTGNSNQPQHF
cdr3_nt: TGTGCCAGCTCACCGACAGGTAACAGCAATCAGCCCCAGCATTTT
cdr3_length: 15
j_call: TRBJ1-5
clone_size: -
d_call: -
v_call: TRBV18

cdr3_aa: CASSYPNRGRLYGYTF
cdr3_nt: TGTGCCAGCAGCTACCCTAACAGGGGGCGCCTTTATGGCTACACCTTC
cdr3_length: 16
j_call: TRBJ1-2
clone_size: few
d_call: TRBD1
v_call: TRBV28

cdr3_aa: CASRGTRANTGELFF
cdr3_nt: TGTGCCAGCAGGGGGACTAGAGCGAACACCGGGGAGCTGTTTTTT
cdr3_length: 15
j_call: TRBJ2-2
clone_size: -
d_call: TRBD2
v_call: TRBV27

cdr3_aa: CASSVPNTIYF
cdr3_nt: TGTGCCAGCAGTGTCCCCAACACCATATATTTT
cdr3_length: 11
j_call: TRBJ1-3
clone_size: -
d_call: -
v_call: TRBV27

cdr3_aa: CASSPVPGQSNQPQHF
cdr3_nt: TGTGCCAGCTCACCCGTACCGGGACAGAGCAATCAGCCCCAGCATTTT
cdr3_length: 16
j_call: TRBJ1-5
clone_size: -
d_call: TRBD1
v_call: TRBV18

cdr3_aa: CASSPYPGQGATEAFF
cdr3_nt: TGTGCCAGCTCACCATATCCGGGACAGGGGGCAACTGAAGCTTTCTTT
cdr3_length: 16
j_call: TRBJ1-1
clone_size: -
d_call: TRBD1
v_call: TRBV18

cdr3_aa: CASGGADHYEQYF
cdr3_nt: TGTGCCAGCGGAGGGGCGGACCACTACGAGCAGTACTTC
cdr3_length: 13
j_call: TRBJ2-7
clone_size: -
d_call: -
v_call: TRBV7-9

cdr3_aa: CSVEAGRGGGEQYF
cdr3_nt: TGCAGCGTTGAAGCTGGGCGGGGGGGCGGCGAGCAGTACTTC
cdr3_length: 14
j_call: TRBJ2-7
clone_size: -
d_call: TRBD2
v_call: TRBV29-1

cdr3_aa: CASLPQQGGYGYTF
cdr3_nt: TGTGCCTCCCTTCCCCAGCAGGGGGGTTATGGCTACACCTTC
cdr3_length: 14
j_call: TRBJ1-2
clone_size: -
d_call: TRBD1
v_call: TRBV10-3

cdr3_aa: CASSPTEGGYRTYGYTF
cdr3_nt: TGTGCCAGCTCACCAACCGAAGGGGGATATAGGACCTATGGCTACACCTTC
cdr3_length: 17
j_call: TRBJ1-2
clone_size: -
d_call: -
v_call: TRBV18

cdr3_aa: CASRRDTNEQFF
cdr3_nt: TGTGCCAGCAGAAGGGACACCAATGAGCAGTTCTTC
cdr3_length: 12
j_call: TRBJ2-1
clone_size: -
d_call: -
v_call: TRBV6-1

cdr3_aa: CAISESGGPYGYTF
cdr3_nt: TGTGCCATCAGTGAGTCTGGTGGTCCCTATGGCTACACCTTC
cdr3_length: 14
j_call: TRBJ1-2
clone_size: -
d_call: -
v_call: TRBV10-3

cdr3_aa: CASRGDADTQYF
cdr3_nt: TGTGCCAGCAGAGGGGACGCAGATACGCAGTATTTT
cdr3_length: 12
j_call: TRBJ2-3
clone_size: once
d_call: -
v_call: TRBV6-5

cdr3_aa: CASTDLSFGADTQYF
cdr3_nt: TGTGCCAGCACCGACCTAAGTTTCGGCGCAGATACGCAGTATTTT
cdr3_length: 15
j_call: TRBJ2-3
clone_size: -
d_call: -
v_call: TRBV7-9

cdr3_aa: CASSLAGTGGSSPLHF
cdr3_nt: TGTGCCAGCAGCTTAGCGGGGACAGGGGGAAGTTCACCCCTCCACTTT
cdr3_length: 16
j_call: TRBJ1-6
clone_size: -
d_call: TRBD1
v_call: TRBV7-9

cdr3_aa: CASRRAQPNTGELFF
cdr3_nt: TGTGCCAGCAGACGAGCCCAACCGAACACCGGGGAGCTGTTTTTT
cdr3_length: 15
j_call: TRBJ2-2
clone_size: -
d_call: -
v_call: TRBV6-5

cdr3_aa: CATSRPRTSGSNLDTQYF
cdr3_nt: TGTGCCACCAGCAGACCCCGTACTAGCGGGAGTAACTTAGATACGCAGTATTTT
cdr3_length: 18
j_call: TRBJ2-3
clone_size: -
d_call: TRBD2
v_call: TRBV15

cdr3_aa: CASRDRSTDTQYF
cdr3_nt: TGTGCCAGCCGGGACAGAAGCACAGATACGCAGTATTTT
cdr3_length: 13
j_call: TRBJ2-3
clone_size: few
d_call: TRBD1
v_call: TRBV19

cdr3_aa: CASRTRAAYNEQFF
cdr3_nt: TGTGCCAGCAGGACCCGGGCCGCCTACAATGAGCAGTTCTTC
cdr3_length: 14
j_call: TRBJ2-1
clone_size: -
d_call: -
v_call: TRBV28

cdr3_aa: CASSSGRGSSTDTQYF
cdr3_nt: TGTGCCAGCAGCTCCGGCAGGGGATCTAGCACAGATACGCAGTATTTT
cdr3_length: 16
j_call: TRBJ2-3
clone_size: once
d_call: -
v_call: TRBV28